This TCR beta chain is drawn from a study of blood T cell repertoires in COVID-19. Some clones are missing from TCRdb's copy, which holds only in-frame ones; the method was immunoSEQ multiplex PCR. Among 35,000 to 45,000 clones listed, almost 90% were seen once. V trimming: 4 bases; J trimming: 3 bases; junction bases outside the gene matches: 5. There are 17 residues in the CDR3. The V gene's germline CDR1 is MNHEY and CDR2 SVGEGT. This clone showed up just once. The clonotype originates from a human donor in a cohort sampled during active COVID-19. V usage is TRBV6-2 or TRBV6-3 and J usage is TRBJ2-1; 14 bases are shared with TRBD2. Material for sequencing was peripheral blood. The CDR3 DNA reads TGTGCCAGCAGTTCCAGGACTAGCGGGGGGAACTACAATGAGCAGTTCTTC. Translated: CASSSRTSGGNYNEQFF.